These 18 T cell receptor beta chains were sequenced from one sample in a study of cytomegalovirus exposure and HLA in healthy donors. The study ran its PCR with 60 Vbeta and 13 Jbeta primers. The assay was immunoSEQ multiplex PCR, and TCRdb's table has in-frame clones only and misses some. This sample carries tens of thousands of clones, about 70% of them seen once, and the ten largest clones take roughly 2.2%. Sequencing input: PBMCs. The source of these receptors is a man aged 30 to 39 in good health and CMV-seronegative.

The J gene is TRBJ2-5, the V gene TRBV5-1; a possible D gene is TRBD1 (6 bases). The germline V gene has CDR1 SGHRS and CDR2 YFSETQ. V was trimmed by 4 bases and J by 3 bases, leaving 13 bases between them. This CDR3 has 14 amino acids. CDR3: CASSVRGVEETQYF. The CDR3 DNA reads TGCGCCAGCAGCGTCAGGGGAGTGGAAGAGACCCAGTACTTC.

This chain links TRBV25-1 with TRBJ2-7; D is undetermined. The CDR3 runs to 14 residues. CDR1 and CDR2 from the germline V gene are MGHDK and SYGVNS. V was clipped by 8 bases and J by 1 base, with 15 bases between them. As DNA, the CDR3 is TGTGCCAGCGCAAGAGGCGGTGTTTCCTACGAGCAGTACTTC. It specifies CASARGGVSYEQYF.

The chain recombines TRBV30 with TRBJ2-2, with 11 bases matching TRBD2. V was pared by 3 bases and J by 3 bases, with 3 bases of the junction left unmatched. The CDR3 spans 15 residues. Germline V gene lookup returns CDR1 GTSNPN and CDR2 SVGIG (reference sequence). The CDR3 loop is CAWRKLAGDTGELFF. The DNA of the CDR3 is TGTGCCTGGAGAAAACTAGCGGGGGACACCGGGGAGCTGTTTTTT.

This CDR3 is CASGGGTDTQYF. CDR3 DNA: TGTGCCAGCGGGGGGGGCACAGATACGCAGTATTTT. The chain has TRBV6-5 and TRBJ2-3, with TRBD2 matching over 7 bases. Germline V gene data show CDR1 as MNHEY and CDR2 as SVGAGI. This CDR3 has 12 residues. Losses at the gene ends were 8 bases for V and 1 base for J; bases not matched to a gene: 0.

V usage is TRBV6-1 and J usage is TRBJ1-5; tentatively, D is TRBD1 (5 bases). Germline assignment: CDR1 MNHNS and CDR2 SASEGT. CDR3 size: 14 residues. Between the trimmed V and J ends, which lost 6 bases and 2 bases, there was a span of 11 bases. Here the CDR3 reads CASSPPGGNQPQHF. DNA of the CDR3: TGTGCCAGCAGCCCACCGGGGGGCAATCAGCCCCAGCATTTT.

This rearrangement joins TRBV27 to TRBJ2-7; D not resolved. The length of the CDR3 is 14 residues. Germline values: CDR1 MNHEY, CDR2 SMNVEV (reference sequence). Trimming pared 2 bases from V and 0 bases from J, leaving 8 bases between. This CDR3 is CASSLGTASYEQYF. The CDR3 bases are TGTGCCAGCAGTTTAGGCACAGCCTCCTACGAGCAGTACTTC.

The chain recombines TRBV7-8 with TRBJ2-5, with D perhaps TRBD1 (6 bases). The CDR3 loop spans 16 amino acids. With 1 base removed from V and 1 base from J, the gap between germline ends came to 13 bases. CDR1 is SGHVS, CDR2 FQNEAQ, per germline. CDR3 protein: CASSLGYTRGQETQYF. The CDR3 nucleotides are TGTGCCAGCAGCTTAGGATATACCAGGGGCCAAGAGACCCAGTACTTC.

This clone was recorded a few times. V usage is TRBV28 and J usage is TRBJ2-2, with 7 bases that match TRBD1. CDR1 and CDR2 (germline): MDHEN, SYDVKM. After removal of 4 bases from V and 5 bases from J, the junction contained 10 bases not matched to a gene. This CDR3 has 16 residues. This CDR3 is CASSSRQGSRTGELFF. The CDR3 region has the DNA TGTGCCAGCAGTTCACGACAGGGTAGTCGGACCGGGGAGCTGTTTTTT.

This clone was detected only once. V and J are TRBV6-1 and TRBJ1-2; possibly TRBD1 for D (5 bases). V lost 4 bases and J lost 2, with 8 bases in between. Germline V gene data show CDR1 as MNHNS and CDR2 as SASEGT. This CDR3 is 13 amino acids long. The CDR3 DNA reads TGTGCCAGCAGTGCCGACAGAAACTATGGCTACACCTTC. This sequence encodes CASSADRNYGYTF.

This clone was seen just once. The chain uses TRBV28 and TRBJ2-3; TRBD1 matches at 9 bases. The germline gives CDR1 MDHEN, CDR2 SYDVKM. J was trimmed by 5 bases and V by 6 bases; bases with no gene match: 3. This CDR3 has 13 amino acids. CDR3 residues: CASRTGGLDTQYF. The CDR3 nucleotides are TGTGCCAGCAGGACAGGGGGTCTAGATACGCAGTATTTT.

The V gene is TRBV5-3, the J gene TRBJ2-2; D perhaps matches TRBD2 (5 bases). Being an ORF, TRBV5-3 has a function that is uncertain. Between the trimmed V and J ends, which lost 0 bases and 6 bases, there was a span of 12 bases. The CDR3 runs to 15 residues. The CDR3 nucleotides read TGTGCCAGAAGCTTGGGGGGAGTGGGGTCCGGGGAGCTGTTTTTT. Amino acids: CARSLGGVGSGELFF.

Regarding this clone: Within the sample, other DNA sequences also encode this same CDR3. This chain uses TRBV11-2 with TRBJ1-2; TRBD1 aligns across 9 bases. The CDR3 covers 13 residues. The germline CDR1 and CDR2 sequences are SGHAT and FQNNGV. V was clipped by 3 bases and J by 4 bases; unmatched bases: 0. The CDR3 here is CASSLGQGYGYTF. CDR3 sequence (DNA): TGTGCCAGCAGCTTGGGACAGGGCTATGGCTACACCTTC.

V is TRBV6-1 and J is TRBJ2-1; D not resolved. Germline V CDR1 and CDR2: MNHNS, SASEGT. The germline V and J ends were trimmed by 8 bases and 10 bases, with 12 bases remaining between them. The CDR3 extends over 11 amino acids. The CDR3 DNA reads as TGTGCCAGCTTTGGGCACGAAGAGCAGTTCTTC. Protein sequence: CASFGHEEQFF.

With regard to this clone: A read error may produce the germline difference seen at one junction end. The V and J genes are TRBV9 and TRBJ2-7; possibly TRBD2 for D (5 bases). Germline CDR1 SGDLS, CDR2 YYNGEE. This CDR3 spans 12 amino acids. Here the CDR3 DNA reads TGTGCCAGCAGCGTAGGCTCGACGGACTTCCACTTC. Protein: CASSVGSTDFHF.

The chain links TRBV9 to TRBJ2-1, with 10 bases matching TRBD2. The J segment lost 9 bases and the V segment lost 3 bases, leaving 9 bases of the junction unmatched. This CDR3 is built from 15 residues. Germline CDR1 and CDR2: SGDLS and YYNGEE. CDR3 sequence (DNA): TGTGCCAGCAGCGCGACTAGCGGGCTATCGAGTGAGCAGTTCTTC. Protein sequence: CASSATSGLSSEQFF.

This clone was seen only a few times. Other DNA sequences in this sample translate to the same CDR3. This rearrangement joins TRBV29-1 to TRBJ1-1; 7 bases match TRBD1. The germline CDR1 and CDR2 sequences are SQVTM and ANQGSEA. Losses at the gene ends were 1 base for V and 2 bases for J; bases not matched to a gene: 4. The CDR3 is made up of 14 amino acids. The CDR3 sequence: CSVEGRQGNTEAFF. The CDR3, as DNA: TGCAGCGTTGAAGGCCGACAGGGAAACACTGAAGCTTTCTTT. The full variable domain, completed using reference TRBV29-1 and TRBJ1-1, is SAVISQKPSRDICQRGTSLTIQCQVDSQVTMMFWYRQQPGQSLTLIATANQGSEATYESGFVIDKFPISRPNLTFSTLTVSNMSPEDSSIYLCSVEGRQGNTEAFFGQGTRLTVV.

This clone was seen just once. The chain couples TRBV28 to TRBJ2-7; 7 nucleotides agree with TRBD1. The CDR3 spans 15 residues. With V trimmed by 4 bases and J by 0 bases, 6 bases remained unmatched. The germline CDR1 and CDR2 sequences are MDHEN and SYDVKM. The CDR3 loop reads CASSSTGVPSYEQYF. CDR3 nucleotides: TGTGCCAGCAGTTCCACAGGGGTCCCCTCCTACGAGCAGTACTTC.

Here the CDR3 DNA reads TGTGCCAGCGGGACAGGAGGCGAGCAGTACTTC. Amino acids: CASGTGGEQYF. The rearrangement joins TRBV27 to TRBJ2-7; 8 bases agree with TRBD1. There are 11 residues in the CDR3. The trim removed 8 bases at V and 6 bases at J, leaving 3 bases unmatched. Germline-derived CDR1 and CDR2 are MNHEY and SMNVEV (reference sequence).